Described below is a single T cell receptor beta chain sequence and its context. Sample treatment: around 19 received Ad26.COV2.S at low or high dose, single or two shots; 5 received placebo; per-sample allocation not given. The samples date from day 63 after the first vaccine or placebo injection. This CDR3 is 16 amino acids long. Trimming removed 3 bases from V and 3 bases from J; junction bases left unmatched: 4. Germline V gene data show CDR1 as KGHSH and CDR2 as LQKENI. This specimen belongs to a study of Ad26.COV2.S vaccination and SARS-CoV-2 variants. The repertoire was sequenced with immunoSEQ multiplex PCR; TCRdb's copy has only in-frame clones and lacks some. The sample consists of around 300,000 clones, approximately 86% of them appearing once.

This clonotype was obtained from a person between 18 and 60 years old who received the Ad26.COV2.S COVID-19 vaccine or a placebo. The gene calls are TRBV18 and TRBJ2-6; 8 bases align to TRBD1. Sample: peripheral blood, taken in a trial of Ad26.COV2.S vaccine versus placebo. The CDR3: CASSPRTGRGANVLTF. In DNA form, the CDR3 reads TGTGCCAGCTCACCCCGGACAGGGCGTGGGGCCAACGTCCTGACTTTC.